This T cell receptor beta chain comes out of a study of blood T cell repertoires in COVID-19. The length of the CDR3 is 13 residues. The V gene's germline CDR1 is MDHEN and CDR2 SYDVKM. Trimming pared 4 bases from V and 6 bases from J, leaving 9 bases between. Here immunoSEQ multiplex PCR was the method, and the copy in TCRdb shows in-frame clones only, minus some. Among over 350,000 clones listed, 75% to 90% were seen once. The chain recombines TRBV28 with TRBJ2-2; D perhaps matches TRBD2 (5 bases). This TCR was recovered from a woman under 40 with active or convalescent COVID-19. Sequenced: peripheral blood. The CDR3 DNA sequence: TGTGCCAGCAGTTCAAGCGGTTCCGGGGAGCTGTTTTTT. It encodes CASSSSGSGELFF.